This note documents a single TCR beta chain sequence. A second PCR, run for about 7 to 12 cycles, used a sample-barcoded 5' primer plus a J-beta primer mix. MiXCR was run by TCRdb on the 5' RACE reads, yielding one entry per CDR3 protein. This table has some 920,000 distinct CDR3 sequences, 51% appearing once. CDR1 is ENHRY and CDR2 is SYGVKD in the germline V gene. The CDR3 is 11 amino acids. V was clipped by 11 bases and J by 7 bases, with 15 bases between them. These data come from a study of blood T cells in healthy people across ages. Each sample yielded at least 6 micrograms of PBMC total RNA. Material for sequencing was blood. The chain is built from TRBV10-3 and TRBJ2-7; D is uncertain. The TCR was taken from an older woman in good health. CDR3 nucleotides: TGTGCCTCGGGCTCCAACAATGAGCAGTACTTC. Translating gives CASGSNNEQYF.